This entry is about one T cell receptor (beta chain). What it binds is unknown. This CDR3 has 16 amino acids. V lost 7 bases to trimming and J lost 1 base; unmatched junction nucleotides: 10. The germline gives CDR1 SGHNT, CDR2 YYREEE (reference sequence). The sample originates from a study of cytomegalovirus exposure and HLA in healthy donors. Both 60 Vbeta primers and 13 Jbeta primers went into the PCR. The method was immunoSEQ multiplex PCR; TCRdb's version includes in-frame clones alone and lacks a portion of them. The sample has over 40,000 clones; 55% to 75% are singletons. Regarding the study as a whole: In a later analysis, the majority of CMV-associated beta chains seemingly showed HLA restriction. There were several of the most significant clusters that appeared linked to common viral pathogens in a later analysis. Per a prior analysis, the majority of TCR beta V segments were productive roughly 87% or roughly 30% of the time.

Sequenced material: PBMCs. The chain combines TRBV5-4 with TRBJ2-1; 8 bases map to TRBD2. The sequence was obtained from a man aged 55 to 70 in good health and CMV-seropositive. This chain's CDR3 is CASGKSGSVSYNEQFF. The DNA for the CDR3 is TGTGCCAGCGGCAAGAGCGGGAGCGTATCCTACAATGAGCAGTTCTTC.